These 14 T cell receptor beta chains were all obtained from the same sample, sequenced in a study of beta chain features in type 1 diabetes. Study findings and constraints: For Type 1 diabetes patients, all four CD4+ subsets carried TCRB CDR3s that were moderately but significantly shorter.

What these receptors recognize is not known. As every portion of the isolated RNA was reverse transcribed, the sequencing read expressed TCRB transcripts. Assay used: immunoSEQ multiplex PCR; TCRdb lists only in-frame clones, some missing. The sample lists hundreds of thousands of clones, 11% occurring once. Material: naive CD4+ T cells from blood. Receptors originate from a man aged 25-45 years with type 1 diabetes.

This chain links TRBV18 with TRBJ2-7; 9 bases line up with TRBD1. Looked up from germline, CDR1 is KGHSH and CDR2 is LQKENI. The CDR3 runs to 14 residues. V was pared by 4 bases and J by 3 bases, with 4 bases of the junction left unmatched. The CDR3 region has the DNA TGTGCCAGCTCACGGGACAGGGATATCTACGAGCAGTACTTC. Amino acids: CASSRDRDIYEQYF.

The rearrangement links TRBV5-6 to TRBJ2-2, with D perhaps matching TRBD2 (5 bases). The germline V gene has CDR1 SGHDT and CDR2 YYEEEE. The CDR3 consists of 16 residues. Trimming shortened V by 4 bases and J by 3 bases, and 16 bases separated the two germline ends. This CDR3 is CASSTIGSGYTGELFF. In DNA, the CDR3 is TGTGCCAGCAGCACAATTGGGTCGGGGTACACCGGGGAGCTGTTTTTT.

This rearrangement joins TRBV7-2 to TRBJ2-3; D might be TRBD1 (5 bases). V lost 1 base and J lost 3, with 11 bases in between. This CDR3 has 15 amino acids. Germline V gene data show CDR1 as SGHTA and CDR2 as FQGNSA. CDR3 DNA: TGTGCCAGCAGCTTAGGGAACCGACAGACAGATACGCAGTATTTT. Residues: CASSLGNRQTDTQYF.

This clone was seen only a few times. V usage is TRBV7-9 and J usage is TRBJ1-1; no clear D gene. The CDR3 has 15 amino acids. Per the germline V gene, CDR1 is SEHNR and CDR2 is FQNEAQ (reference sequence). V dropped 1 base and J dropped 1 base, with 10 bases sitting between them. The CDR3: CASSLVGEGNTEAFF. The CDR3 DNA sequence: TGTGCCAGCAGCTTAGTCGGCGAGGGGAACACTGAAGCTTTCTTT.

This chain joins TRBV28 and TRBJ2-7, with D maybe TRBD1 (6 bases). Trimming took off 5 bases at V and 5 bases at J, with 16 bases between the two ends. The CDR3 totals 14 residues. Germline-derived CDR1 and CDR2 are MDHEN and SYDVKM. The CDR3 spells CASSLMQGNHEQYF. As DNA, the CDR3 is TGTGCCAGCAGTCTAATGCAGGGGAACCACGAGCAGTACTTC.

The chain has TRBV11-2 and TRBJ2-1, with 12 positions matching TRBD2. The CDR3 sequence is 17 residues long. The germline CDR1 and CDR2 sequences are SGHAT and FQNNGV. With V trimmed by 5 bases and J by 5 bases, 10 bases remained unmatched. The CDR3 protein is CASSPRSSGGAHNEQFF. For the CDR3, the DNA is TGTGCCAGCAGCCCCCGGTCTAGCGGGGGGGCTCACAATGAGCAGTTCTTC.

The chain links TRBV7-2 to TRBJ1-6, with 9 bases that match TRBD1. CDR1 is SGHTA, CDR2 FQGNSA, per germline. Trimming took 2 bases from V and 9 from J; bases not matched to a gene: 5. This CDR3 comprises 15 residues. Here the CDR3 DNA reads TGTGCCAGCAGCTTAAATGGACAGGGGAGTTCACCCCTCCACTTT. The encoded protein is CASSLNGQGSSPLHF.

This clone was observed a handful of times. The V gene is TRBV7-9, the J gene TRBJ2-3, with 7 bases fitting TRBD1. The trim removed 4 bases at V and 3 bases at J, leaving 7 bases unmatched. Germline V gives CDR1 SEHNR, CDR2 FQNEAQ (reference sequence). CDR3 length: 15 residues. The CDR3 protein is CASSSNRGLTDTQYF. The DNA for the CDR3 is TGTGCCAGCAGCTCGAACAGGGGCCTGACAGATACGCAGTATTTT.

This clone occurred a few times. CDR3 loop: CASSLEGQGANQPQHF. CDR3 in DNA: TGTGCCAGCAGCTTAGAGGGACAGGGGGCGAATCAGCCCCAGCATTTT. This chain connects TRBV7-9 to TRBJ1-5; 12 bases map to TRBD1. With 1 base clipped from V and 4 bases from J, the junction kept 2 bases outside the gene matches. This CDR3 spans 16 amino acids. Germline assignment: CDR1 SEHNR and CDR2 FQNEAQ (reference sequence).

The CDR3 spells CASSQALAGVETQYF. The CDR3 DNA follows: TGCGCCAGCAGCCAAGCTCTAGCGGGGGTAGAGACCCAGTACTTC. The chain employs TRBV4-3 and TRBJ2-5, with TRBD2 identical over 10 bases. CDR1 and CDR2 (germline): LGHNA, YSLEER. The J segment lost 4 bases and the V segment lost 1 base, leaving 3 bases of the junction unmatched. The CDR3 runs to 15 residues.

This clone showed up just a few times. The chain uses TRBV14 and TRBJ1-2, with TRBD1 identical over 8 bases. The CDR3 consists of 17 residues. The ends lost 1 base at V and 7 bases at J; junction bases unmatched: 14. Germline V gene data show CDR1 as SGHDN and CDR2 as FVKESK. In DNA, the CDR3 is TGTGCCAGCAGCCAAGCCCCAGGGGGCGGCTATAGAGGTGGCTACACCTTC. Residues: CASSQAPGGGYRGGYTF. The full variable domain, its missing parts supplied by reference TRBV14 and TRBJ1-2, is EAGVTQFPSHSVIEKGQTVTLRCDPISGHDNLYWYRRVMGKEIKFLLHFVKESKQDESGMPNNRFLAERTGGTYSTLKVQPAELEDSGVYFCASSQAPGGGYRGGYTFGSGTRLTVV.

In its sample, this clone was seen a few times. The chain recombines TRBV7-9 with TRBJ1-4; TRBD1 agrees at 7 bases. The CDR3 is 14 amino acids. Unmatched junction bases numbered 4, after V lost 4 bases and J lost 5 bases. Germline lookup yields CDR1 SEHNR and CDR2 FQNEAQ (reference sequence). Written as DNA, the CDR3 is TGTGCCAGCAGCTCCGGGACAGTCAATGAAAAACTGTTTTTT. Its translation: CASSSGTVNEKLFF. Complete variable domain (other parts from reference TRBV7-9 and TRBJ1-4): DTGVSQNPRHKITKRGQNVTFRCDPISEHNRLYWYRQTLGQGPEFLTYFQNEAQLEKSRLLSDRFSAERPKGSFSTLEIQRTEQGDSAMYLCASSSGTVNEKLFFGSGTQLSVL.

This chain uses TRBV5-1 with TRBJ1-1; the D gene is possibly TRBD1 (5 bases). The ends were cut back, 5 bases at V and 1 base at J, with 12 bases in the middle. The CDR3 contains 14 residues. Germline V lookup: CDR1 SGHRS, CDR2 YFSETQ. The CDR3 loop is CASSGREGNTEAFF. In nucleotides, the CDR3 is TGCGCCAGCAGTGGCAGGGAAGGGAACACTGAAGCTTTCTTT.

This clone occurred a few times. V gene TRBV20-1 combines with J gene TRBJ2-6; D is undetermined. CDR3 length: 11 amino acids. Germline assignment: CDR1 DFQATT and CDR2 SNEGSKA (reference sequence). The CDR3 DNA is TGCAGAACATCTGGGGCCAACGTCCTGACTTTC. The encoded protein is CRTSGANVLTF.